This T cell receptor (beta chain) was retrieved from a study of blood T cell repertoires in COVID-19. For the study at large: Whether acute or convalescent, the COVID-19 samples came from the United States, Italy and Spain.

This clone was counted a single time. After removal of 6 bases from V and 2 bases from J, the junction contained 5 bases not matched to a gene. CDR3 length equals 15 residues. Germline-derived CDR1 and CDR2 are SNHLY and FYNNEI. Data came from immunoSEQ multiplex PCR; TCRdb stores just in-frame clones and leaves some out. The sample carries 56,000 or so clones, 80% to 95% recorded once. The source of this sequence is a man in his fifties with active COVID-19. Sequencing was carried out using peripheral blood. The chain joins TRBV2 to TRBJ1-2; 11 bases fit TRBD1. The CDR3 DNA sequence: TGTGCCAGCAGCCTTAGGACAGGGGGCAACTATGGCTACACCTTC. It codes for CASSLRTGGNYGYTF.